This T cell receptor (beta chain) was retrieved from a study of blood T cell repertoires in COVID-19. Study overall: Nucleic acid was either cDNA or gDNA, and it came from T cells, B-cell-depleted T cells, or PBMCs.

The method was immunoSEQ multiplex PCR; TCRdb's version includes in-frame clones alone and lacks a portion of them. Counted here are around 160,000 clones, approximately 80% occurring once; the ten biggest clones make up 13%. The CDR3 has 18 amino acids. Germline CDR1 and CDR2: SGHTA and FQGNSA. V was pared by 2 bases and J by 0 bases, with 19 bases between. The source of this sequence is a man in his sixties with active or convalescent COVID-19. The sequenced sample consisted of peripheral blood. The rearrangement links TRBV7-2 to TRBJ1-1, with a possible D match to TRBD1 (5 bases). DNA for the CDR3: TGTGCCAGCAGCTTACATAACAGGAATCCCCAATTGAACACTGAAGCTTTCTTT. The encoded protein is CASSLHNRNPQLNTEAFF.